The 27 T cell receptor beta chains reported below all come from one sample, sequenced in a study of radiation and T cells in renal cell carcinoma. Time point in this sample: blood 4 weeks post-SBRT, at nephrectomy. Treatment noted: 15 Gy SBRT to primary tumor, nephrectomy 4 weeks later. Profiled with immunoSEQ multiplex PCR; TCRdb holds only in-frame clones, not every one. The table shows about 64,000 clones, with about three quarters occurring only once. Sequencing used blood, obtained from a patient whose treatment included radiotherapy and nephrectomy. The receptors derive from a man between 60 and 75 years old with renal cell carcinoma.

Notes on this clone: The same CDR3 arises from other DNA sequences in this sample as well. This sequence joins TRBV18 and TRBJ2-7; D remains ambiguous. Germline V gene data show CDR1 as KGHSH and CDR2 as LQKENI. The CDR3 has 11 amino acids. The V end lost 2 bases, the J end lost 3 bases, and 2 bases lay between the germline ends. The CDR3 loop is CASSPDYEQYF. In DNA form, the CDR3 reads TGTGCCAGCTCACCAGACTACGAGCAGTACTTC.

The V call is TRBV19, the J call TRBJ2-5; the D gene is possibly TRBD1 (6 bases). The germline CDR1 and CDR2 sequences are LNHDA and SQIVND (reference sequence). This CDR3 spans 14 amino acids. V shed 5 bases and J shed 1 base, with 11 bases lying between them. Written as DNA, the CDR3 is TGTGCCAGTAGTTCCGGACAGCTCCAAGAGACCCAGTACTTC. Protein sequence: CASSSGQLQETQYF.

The chain combines TRBV11-3 with TRBJ1-2; maybe TRBD1 (6 bases). This CDR3 contains 14 residues. Germline-derived CDR1 and CDR2 are SGHNT and YENEEA. Trimming shortened V by 5 bases and J by 6 bases, and 16 bases separated the two germline ends. The CDR3 loop is CASSPTRTADGYTF. CDR3 DNA sequence: TGTGCCAGCAGCCCCACCAGGACAGCAGATGGCTACACCTTC.

The chain is built from TRBV5-4 and TRBJ2-6, with D perhaps matching TRBD1 (6 bases). This CDR3 comprises 15 residues. The V end was cut by 0 bases, the J end by 5 bases, with 9 bases between. Germline CDR1 is SGHNT and CDR2 is YYREEE (reference sequence). The CDR3 DNA follows: TGTGCCAGCAGCTTGGCCAGGGGCTGGGCCAACGTCCTGACTTTC. It translates to CASSLARGWANVLTF.

This chain joins TRBV27 and TRBJ2-1; TRBD1 might be the D (5 bases). The CDR3 is 15 residues long. Germline values: CDR1 MNHEY, CDR2 SMNVEV (reference sequence). V was pared by 2 bases and J by 4 bases, with 12 bases between. The CDR3 DNA reads as TGTGCCAGCAGTTTAGGGCAGGGAATGTACAATGAGCAGTTCTTC. It translates to CASSLGQGMYNEQFF.

The V gene is TRBV30, the J gene TRBJ2-5; possibly TRBD2 for D (6 bases). CDR1 and CDR2 (germline): GTSNPN, SVGIG (reference sequence). The V and J ends lost 2 bases and 7 bases respectively, with 23 bases between them. The CDR3 contains 16 residues. The CDR3 reads CAWSPHLDPAEGTQYF. CDR3 DNA: TGTGCCTGGAGTCCCCATTTGGACCCAGCGGAGGGGACCCAGTACTTC.

V usage is TRBV19 and J usage is TRBJ1-1, with D uncertain. The CDR3 contains 11 residues. V lost 3 bases, J lost 10 bases, and 9 bases lay in between. Germline V gives CDR1 LNHDA, CDR2 SQIVND (reference sequence). CDR3 residues: CASSIPQVAFF. CDR3 coding DNA: TGTGCCAGTAGTATCCCCCAAGTAGCTTTCTTT.

CDR3: CASSPRGRSTDTQYF. In DNA, the CDR3 is TGTGCCAGCAGCCCCCGAGGGCGGAGCACAGATACGCAGTATTTT. The V call is TRBV14, the J call TRBJ2-3, with a weak D call TRBD2 (5 bases). The CDR3 is 15 residues long. V was cut by 4 bases and J by 0 bases, with 11 bases left in between. Germline V gene sequence: CDR1 SGHDN, CDR2 FVKESK.

The V call is TRBV7-7, the J call TRBJ2-3, with a weak D call TRBD2 (7 bases). The CDR3 covers 16 residues. The V and J ends lost 1 base and 2 bases respectively, with 13 bases between them. Germline V gene sequence: CDR1 SSHAT, CDR2 FNYEAQ (reference sequence). CDR3 loop: CASSLGGGTVTDTQYF. The CDR3 bases are TGTGCCAGCAGCTTAGGCGGGGGCACCGTCACAGATACGCAGTATTTT.

The chain combines TRBV18 with TRBJ2-3; D not resolved. Germline V gene sequence: CDR1 KGHSH, CDR2 LQKENI. Trimming removed 4 bases from V and 2 bases from J, with 19 bases in between. The CDR3 has 17 residues. CDR3 residues: CASSLHNDPGSTDTQYF. For the CDR3, the DNA is TGTGCCAGCTCACTGCATAATGACCCAGGATCCACAGATACGCAGTATTTT.

The chain joins TRBV10-1 to TRBJ2-1, with D possibly being TRBD1 or TRBD2 (5 bases each). This CDR3 is 16 amino acids long. Germline CDR1 reads WNHNN; CDR2 reads SYGVQD (reference sequence). The V end lost 3 bases, the J end lost 9 bases, and 21 bases lay between the germline ends. The CDR3 DNA follows: TGCGCCAGCAGTGAATCCAGGGTATCGAGGGCTGGTGAGCAGTTCTTC. It yields the protein CASSESRVSRAGEQFF.

The chain carries TRBV2 and TRBJ2-3, with 7 bases that match TRBD2. This CDR3 region has 15 residues. Germline lookup yields CDR1 SNHLY and CDR2 FYNNEI. The ends lost 7 bases at V and 0 bases at J; junction bases unmatched: 7. The CDR3: CASKAGTISTDTQYF. CDR3 coding DNA: TGTGCCAGCAAGGCCGGGACTATTAGCACAGATACGCAGTATTTT.

In this sample, this clone turned up once. The rearrangement joins TRBV9 to TRBJ2-3; TRBD2 aligns across 11 bases. The CDR3 covers 15 residues. V gave up 2 bases and J gave up 5 bases; unmatched junction bases: 4. The V gene's germline CDR1 is SGDLS and CDR2 YYNGEE. This chain's CDR3 is CASSVLAGGLDTQYF. DNA of the CDR3: TGTGCCAGCAGCGTTCTAGCGGGAGGCTTAGATACGCAGTATTTT. The full variable domain, completed using reference TRBV9 and TRBJ2-3, is DSGVTQTPKHLITATGQRVTLRCSPRSGDLSVYWYQQSLDQGLQFLIQYYNGEERAKGNILERFSAQQFPDLHSELNLSSLELGDSALYFCASSVLAGGLDTQYFGPGTRLTVL.

As to this clone: This specimen includes other DNA sequences encoding the same CDR3. V is TRBV7-9 and J is TRBJ1-1; 7 nucleotides agree with TRBD1. The CDR3 covers 16 residues. Germline-derived CDR1 and CDR2 are SEHNR and FQNEAQ (reference sequence). J lost 0 bases, V lost 3 bases, and 7 bases had no gene match. The CDR3 region has the DNA TGTGCCAGCAGCTTGTTAGGGGGCATCATGAACACTGAAGCTTTCTTT. This translates into CASSLLGGIMNTEAFF.

This chain links TRBV29-1 with TRBJ1-1, with TRBD1 identical over 9 bases. Trimming removed 7 bases from V and 6 bases from J; junction bases left unmatched: 9. Germline-derived CDR1 and CDR2 are SQVTM and ANQGSEA. The CDR3 loop spans 13 amino acids. DNA of the CDR3: TGCAGCGCGGGACAGGGCGAAGGTGCTGAAGCTTTCTTT. Its protein is CSAGQGEGAEAFF.

This rearrangement joins TRBV30 to TRBJ2-7; the D is unclear. The CDR3 length is 16 residues. Trimming shortened V by 1 base and J by 1 base, and 17 bases separated the two germline ends. Per the germline V gene, CDR1 is GTSNPN and CDR2 is SVGIG (reference sequence). The DNA for the CDR3 is TGTGCCTGGAGTGGGCTGGACCTAACAGTTTCCTACGAGCAGTACTTC. Protein product: CAWSGLDLTVSYEQYF.

The chain carries TRBV5-6 and TRBJ2-7, with 8 bases identical to TRBD1. V lost 4 bases, J lost 10 bases, and 13 bases stayed unmatched. The CDR3 extends over 14 amino acids. CDR1 SGHDT and CDR2 YYEEEE come from the germline V gene. The CDR3 is CASSGAGTGRAQYV. In nucleotides, the CDR3 is TGTGCCAGCAGCGGCGCCGGGACAGGCCGGGCACAGTACGTC.

As regards this clone: One junction end disagrees with the germline gene, perhaps due to a read error. CDR3 coding DNA: TGTGCCAGCAGCCAAACAGGGGGGGCCTATCGCTACACCTTC. This encodes CASSQTGGAYRYTF. The rearrangement links TRBV11-2 to TRBJ1-2; 8 bases map to TRBD1. This CDR3 has 14 residues. Per germline, CDR1 SGHAT and CDR2 FQNNGV.

The chain joins TRBV9 to TRBJ2-5; the D gene is possibly TRBD2 (5 bases). This CDR3 is built from 15 residues. CDR1 SGDLS and CDR2 YYNGEE come from the germline V gene. Deletions cut 3 bases from V and 5 bases from J, with 17 bases between. CDR3 in DNA: TGTGCCAGCAGCGCAACCAGCGTGGGGAGCGAGACCCAGTACTTC. Amino acids: CASSATSVGSETQYF.

The chain links TRBV11-2 to TRBJ1-1, with a tentative D call TRBD1 (5 bases). The V end was cut by 3 bases, the J end by 1 base, with 12 bases between. CDR1 SGHAT and CDR2 FQNNGV come from the germline V gene. The CDR3 length is 15 residues. CDR3 in amino acids: CASSFYGHGNTEAFF. In DNA form, the CDR3 reads TGTGCCAGCAGCTTTTATGGACACGGGAACACTGAAGCTTTCTTT.

The V and J genes are TRBV7-3 and TRBJ2-2; D gene ambiguous. Trimming left V 5 bases short and J 1 base short, with 8 bases between. The CDR3 has 14 residues. In germline, CDR1 is SGHTA, CDR2 FQGTGA. In nucleotides, the CDR3 is TGTGCCAGCAGCAACGGGTTGAACACCGGGGAGCTGTTTTTT. This codes for CASSNGLNTGELFF.

V is TRBV30 and J is TRBJ1-1; TRBD1 might be the D (5 bases). Germline CDR1 reads GTSNPN; CDR2 reads SVGIG (reference sequence). The CDR3 length is 13 residues. V was cut by 2 bases and J by 0 bases, with 7 bases left in between. The CDR3 loop is CAWSRQLNTEAFF. The CDR3 nucleotides are TGTGCCTGGAGTCGACAGTTGAACACTGAAGCTTTCTTT.

This chain uses TRBV6-1 with TRBJ1-1; the D is unclear. The germline V and J ends were trimmed by 1 base and 4 bases, with 13 bases remaining between them. The CDR3 is 15 residues long. The V gene's germline CDR1 is MNHNS and CDR2 SASEGT. The CDR3 nucleotides read TGTGCCAGCAGTGAAGTTAACAGTGTTTTCACTGAAGCTTTCTTT. Protein: CASSEVNSVFTEAFF.

The chain recombines TRBV13 with TRBJ2-3; D is uncertain. Trimming removed 5 bases from V and 7 bases from J, with 10 bases in between. Germline values: CDR1 PRHDT, CDR2 FYEKMQ (reference sequence). This CDR3 is built from 12 residues. CDR3 protein: CASSGLLNTQYF. CDR3 sequence (DNA): TGTGCCAGCAGCGGTCTACTCAATACGCAGTATTTT. Full variable domain (remainder filled in from reference TRBV13 and TRBJ2-3): AAGVIQSPRHLIKEKRETATLKCYPIPRHDTVYWYQQGPGQDPQFLISFYEKMQSDKGSIPDRFSAQQFSDYHSELNMSSLELGDSALYFCASSGLLNTQYFGPGTRLTVL.

The chain combines TRBV11-3 with TRBJ2-7, with D hard to call. Trimming pared 5 bases from V and 7 bases from J, leaving 15 bases between. This CDR3 spans 13 amino acids. Germline V lookup: CDR1 SGHNT, CDR2 YENEEA. CDR3 sequence (DNA): TGTGCCAGCAGCGACCGTAGCTTAGGGGAGCAGTACGTC. Translating it yields CASSDRSLGEQYV.

This clone was observed a few times. This chain links TRBV6-6 with TRBJ2-2; 7 positions match TRBD1. Germline V gives CDR1 MNHNY, CDR2 SVGAGI (reference sequence). J gave up 5 bases and V 5 bases, and 2 bases lay outside the gene matches. The CDR3 covers 13 residues. CDR3 in amino acids: CASSQTGTGELFF. Here the CDR3 DNA reads TGTGCCAGCAGTCAGACAGGGACCGGGGAGCTGTTTTTT.

This chain links TRBV7-2 with TRBJ2-6; D is unclear. The CDR3 is made up of 10 amino acids. V was shortened by 2 bases and J by 12 bases, with 2 bases between the two germline ends. The V gene's germline CDR1 is SGHTA and CDR2 FQGNSA. CDR3 in amino acids: CASSLTVLTF. CDR3 nucleotide sequence: TGTGCCAGCAGCTTAACCGTCCTGACTTTC. Full variable domain (missing parts from reference TRBV7-2 and TRBJ2-6): GAGVSQSPSNKVTEKGKDVELRCDPISGHTALYWYRQSLGQGLEFLIYFQGNSAPDKSGLPSDRFSAERTGGSVSTLTIQRTQQEDSAVYLCASSLTVLTFGAGSRLTVL.